What follows are 23 T cell receptor beta chains derived from one specimen sequenced in a study of vaccination and CD4 T cells after COVID-19. Researchers used the Oncomine TCR Beta short-read assay to sequence DNA from cultured CD4+ T cells. Scientists extracted genomic DNA from CD4+ T cells grown in culture. TCRdb re-called the PCR reads through MiXCR, storing one row per CDR3 protein. The data show about 10,000 distinct CDR3 sequences, with more than 25% seen just once and 15% to 20% held by the top ten. The treatment is: roughly ten-day PBMC culture with coronavirus spike peptide pools or control peptides (ViraFEST assay). Unexposed donor CD4+ T cells predated the COVID-19 pandemic, collected 2011-2018. For these TCRs, the target antigens are not known. Sample: CD4+ T cells from blood, cultured in vitro. The receptors were gathered from a human donor in good health.

This clonotype was detected a few times. V usage is TRBV4-2 and J usage is TRBJ2-3; tentative D call: TRBD2 (5 bases). In germline, CDR1 is LGHNA, CDR2 YNFKEQ. V lost 4 bases to trimming and J lost 2 bases, with 7 bases between them. This CDR3 contains 13 residues. CDR3 DNA: TGTGCCAGCAGCCCCCGGGACACAGATACGCAGTATTTT. Protein: CASSPRDTDTQYF.

The chain joins TRBV10-3 to TRBJ2-1; possible D gene TRBD2, 5 bases. V lost 0 bases to trimming and J lost 9 bases, with 21 bases between them. This CDR3 has 17 residues. Germline loops: CDR1 ENHRY, CDR2 SYGVKD. The DNA for the CDR3 is TGTGCCATCAGTGAGTCTCCGGGGTCCCATACTGGGAGTGAGCAGTTCTTC. Its translation: CAISESPGSHTGSEQFF.

This clonotype was detected only a few times. V usage is TRBV6-5 and J usage is TRBJ1-5, with TRBD1 identical over 12 bases. CDR3 length equals 18 residues. Germline V gene sequence: CDR1 MNHEY, CDR2 SVGAGI. The V and J ends lost 0 bases and 5 bases, in that order; junction bases with no gene match: 8. The CDR3 protein is CASSYSIPGTGGDQPQHF. Written as DNA, the CDR3 is TGTGCCAGCAGTTACTCGATCCCCGGGACAGGGGGCGATCAGCCCCAGCATTTT.

This clonotype has more than one count but fewer than ten. The chain employs TRBV7-2 and TRBJ2-3; D gene ambiguous. Trimming pared 6 bases from V and 8 bases from J, leaving 12 bases between. Germline loops: CDR1 SGHTA, CDR2 FQGNSA. The CDR3 extends over 12 amino acids. This chain's CDR3 is CASRATDTTQYF. The CDR3 nucleotides are TGTGCCAGCAGGGCAACTGACACTACGCAGTATTTT.

This clonotype was counted a few times. J is TRBJ1-2 and V is TRBV11-2; TRBD1 agrees at 8 bases. After removal of 0 bases from V and 8 bases from J, the junction contained 5 bases not matched to a gene. This CDR3 region has 14 residues. CDR1 and CDR2 from the germline V gene are SGHAT and FQNNGV. CDR3 nucleotide sequence: TGTGCCAGCAGCTTAGATCAGGGGGCGTTCGGCTACACCTTC. Encoded protein: CASSLDQGAFGYTF.

The rearrangement joins TRBV20-1 to TRBJ2-7; no firm D call. Trimming removed 1 base at V and 2 bases at J, with 6 bases between. Germline lookup yields CDR1 DFQATT and CDR2 SNEGSKA (reference sequence). The length of the CDR3 is 12 residues. CDR3 coding DNA: TGCAGTGCTAGAGCTGGACCCTACGAGCAGTACTTC. Amino acids: CSARAGPYEQYF.

Only a few counts were recorded for this clonotype. V is TRBV20-1 and J is TRBJ1-2; tentative D call: TRBD1 (6 bases). This CDR3 comprises 14 residues. Germline V gene lookup returns CDR1 DFQATT and CDR2 SNEGSKA (reference sequence). V dropped 5 bases and J dropped 4 bases, with 17 bases sitting between them. CDR3 region: CSAAGGGAPYGYTF. The CDR3 DNA follows: TGCAGTGCTGCCGGGGGGGGCGCCCCCTATGGCTACACCTTC.

The chain carries TRBV6-1 and TRBJ1-4; 7 bases line up with TRBD1. CDR3 length: 12 amino acids. Germline loops: CDR1 MNHNS, CDR2 SASEGT. The trim removed 6 bases at V and 11 bases at J, leaving 6 bases unmatched. The CDR3 loop is CASSETGMKLFF. Written as DNA, the CDR3 is TGTGCCAGCAGCGAGACAGGGATGAAACTGTTTTTT.

In its sample, this clonotype ranks as medium-sized. The CDR3 region is CASSRGSSYNSPLHF. The CDR3, as DNA: TGTGCCAGCAGTCGGGGGAGCTCCTATAATTCACCCCTCCACTTT. The chain links TRBV27 to TRBJ1-6; a possible D gene is TRBD1 (5 bases). The ends were cut back, 5 bases at V and 0 bases at J, with 8 bases in the middle. Germline V gene sequence: CDR1 MNHEY, CDR2 SMNVEV (reference sequence). This CDR3 is built from 15 residues.

This chain connects TRBV5-4 to TRBJ2-7; D is undetermined. The CDR3 covers 11 residues. Trimming shortened V by 0 bases and J by 3 bases, and 1 base separated the two germline ends. The V gene's germline CDR1 is SGHNT and CDR2 YYREEE (reference sequence). The CDR3 spells CASSLDYEQYF. The CDR3 coding sequence is TGTGCCAGCAGCTTGGACTACGAGCAGTACTTC.

The chain is built from TRBV19 and TRBJ2-3; the D gene is possibly TRBD1 (5 bases). V was cut by 6 bases and J by 1 base, with 11 bases left in between. The CDR3 contains 14 residues. The germline gives CDR1 LNHDA, CDR2 SQIVND (reference sequence). CDR3 in DNA: TGTGCCAGTAGCAGGGAAGTGGGCACAGATACGCAGTATTTT. Encoded protein: CASSREVGTDTQYF.

The chain links TRBV6-2 or TRBV6-3 to TRBJ2-1, with 8 positions matching TRBD2. CDR3 length: 17 residues. The V gene's germline CDR1 is MNHEY and CDR2 SVGEGT. J gave up 4 bases and V 2 bases, and 10 bases lay outside the gene matches. The CDR3 DNA is TGTGCCAGCAGTTACAGCCCGGTAGCGGGACTGTACAATGAGCAGTTCTTC. This translates into CASSYSPVAGLYNEQFF.

This clonotype was counted only a few times. The chain is built from TRBV24-1 and TRBJ1-2; no clear D. The CDR3 sequence is 15 residues long. V lost 3 bases to trimming and J lost 7 bases, with 17 bases between them. Germline V CDR1 and CDR2: KGHDR, SFDVKD. CDR3: CATSDIRAVGLGYTF. The CDR3, as DNA: TGTGCCACCAGTGATATAAGGGCCGTCGGTCTTGGCTACACCTTC.

The chain couples TRBV5-1 to TRBJ2-1, with unresolved D. Trimming took off 2 bases at V and 6 bases at J, with 18 bases between the two ends. Germline V gene data show CDR1 as SGHRS and CDR2 as YFSETQ. This CDR3 is built from 16 residues. This CDR3 reads CASSFLGLVLINEQFF. DNA for the CDR3: TGCGCCAGCAGCTTTTTAGGTCTAGTTTTAATCAATGAGCAGTTCTTC. The full variable domain, with the rest looked up from reference TRBV5-1 and TRBJ2-1, is KAGVTQTPRYLIKTRGQQVTLSCSPISGHRSVSWYQQTPGQGLQFLFEYFSETQRNKGNFPGRFSGRQFSNSRSEMNVSTLELGDSALYLCASSFLGLVLINEQFFGPGTRLTVL.

This clonotype was counted a few times. The chain joins TRBV21-1 to TRBJ2-7; TRBD1 reflects the table's D call only, with no check against the DNA. TRBV21-1 is a listed pseudogene. The length of the CDR3 is 16 residues. The CDR3 is CASSKGGQGHSYEQYF. CDR3 bases: TGTGCCAGCAGCAAAGGGGGACAGGGTCACTCCTACGAGCAGTACTTC.

This chain connects TRBV20-1 to TRBJ2-7; 8 bases align to TRBD1. Germline trimming cut 3 bases from V and 7 bases from J; bases unmatched to any gene: 11. The CDR3 sequence is 14 residues long. CDR1 and CDR2 (germline): DFQATT, SNEGSKA (reference sequence). CDR3 protein: CSASRVQGAGEQYF. The CDR3 coding sequence is TGCAGTGCTAGTCGGGTGCAGGGGGCGGGTGAGCAGTACTTC.

This clonotype was seen a few times. The chain is built from TRBV19 and TRBJ1-2; D is unclear. CDR3 size: 11 residues. Germline loops: CDR1 LNHDA, CDR2 SQIVND (reference sequence). Trimming shortened V by 8 bases and J by 5 bases, and 9 bases separated the two germline ends. CDR3 DNA: TGTGCCAGTGGGATTCTATATGGCTACACCTTC. Protein product: CASGILYGYTF.

This clonotype ranks as medium-sized. This rearrangement joins TRBV27 to TRBJ2-7; 10 positions agree with TRBD2. Germline loops: CDR1 MNHEY, CDR2 SMNVEV (reference sequence). CDR3 length: 17 residues. Losses at the gene ends were 6 bases for V and 6 bases for J; bases not matched to a gene: 17. The CDR3 DNA is TGTGCCAGCAGCTTAACGGCCTCGGTAGCGGGAGGTGTCGAGCAGTACTTC. Protein sequence: CASSLTASVAGGVEQYF.

The CDR3 DNA is TGCAGTGCTAGATTAGATCCCTACGAGCAGTACTTC. Protein product: CSARLDPYEQYF. The chain recombines TRBV20-1 with TRBJ2-7; D uncertain. Germline CDR1 reads DFQATT; CDR2 reads SNEGSKA (reference sequence). V lost 2 bases and J 2 bases, leaving 7 bases between the germline ends. The CDR3 sequence is 12 residues long.

This clonotype occurred once. The chain employs TRBV21-1 and TRBJ2-7; the table's D gene call, TRBD2, was not cross checked with the DNA. TRBV21-1 is termed a pseudogene. The CDR3 runs 18 residues. CDR3 in DNA: TGTGCCAGCAGCGCCTGGAGGGCGGGAGTGCGGAAAACCTACGAGCAGTACTTC. Translating gives CASSAWRAGVRKTYEQYF.

This clonotype was recorded a few times. Here the CDR3 reads CASSEGRRPAYEQYF. The DNA for the CDR3 is TGTGCCAGCAGTGAAGGACGACGTCCCGCCTACGAGCAGTACTTC. The chain joins TRBV6-1 to TRBJ2-7; no firm D call. Trimming cost V 1 base and J 2 bases, with 12 bases left between them. This CDR3 has 15 amino acids. Germline lookup yields CDR1 MNHNS and CDR2 SASEGT.

This clonotype turned up a few times. V and J are TRBV28 and TRBJ1-2; 8 bases match TRBD1. The trim removed 6 bases at V and 8 bases at J, leaving 11 bases unmatched. The germline CDR1 and CDR2 sequences are MDHEN and SYDVKM. The CDR3 length is 14 residues. CDR3 region: CASRTGQGSEGYTF. For the CDR3, the DNA is TGTGCCAGCAGGACCGGACAGGGCTCGGAAGGCTACACCTTC.

The chain recombines TRBV10-3 with TRBJ1-3; D is undetermined. The CDR3 has 11 residues. The V end was cut by 11 bases, the J end by 8 bases, with 13 bases between. CDR1 and CDR2 (germline): ENHRY, SYGVKD. The CDR3 nucleotides read TGTGCCGTCGGACCGGCGGACACCATATATTTT. This codes for CAVGPADTIYF.